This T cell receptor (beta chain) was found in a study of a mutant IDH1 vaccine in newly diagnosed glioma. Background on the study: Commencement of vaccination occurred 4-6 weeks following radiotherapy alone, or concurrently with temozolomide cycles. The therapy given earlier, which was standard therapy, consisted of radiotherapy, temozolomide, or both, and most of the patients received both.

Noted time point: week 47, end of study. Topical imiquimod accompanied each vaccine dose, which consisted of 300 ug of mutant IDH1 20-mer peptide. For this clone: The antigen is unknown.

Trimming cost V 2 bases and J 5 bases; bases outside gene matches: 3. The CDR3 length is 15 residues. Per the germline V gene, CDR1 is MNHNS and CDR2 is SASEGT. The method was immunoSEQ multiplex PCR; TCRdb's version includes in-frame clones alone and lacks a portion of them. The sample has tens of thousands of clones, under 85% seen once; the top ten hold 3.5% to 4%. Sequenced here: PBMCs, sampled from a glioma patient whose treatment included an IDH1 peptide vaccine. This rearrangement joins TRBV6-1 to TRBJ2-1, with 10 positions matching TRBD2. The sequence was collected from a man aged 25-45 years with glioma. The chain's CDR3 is CASSELAGANNEQFF. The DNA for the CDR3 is TGTGCCAGCAGTGAACTAGCGGGGGCCAACAATGAGCAGTTCTTC.